This TCR beta chain was sequenced in a study of somatic mutations in cytotoxic T cells in rheumatoid arthritis (TCRdb year 2017). Regarding the research as a whole: Peripheral blood (approximately 32 ml EDTA) was collected from patients immediately after diagnosis and before any treatment began. A FACSAria II or Sony SH800 was used to flow-sort some V beta antibody-stained T-cell populations at nearly 100% purity, and TCRB sequencing was also done on sorted V beta1+ cells. The study asked whether expanded CD8+ T-cell clones in newly diagnosed, untreated rheumatoid arthritis carry somatic mutations, and used TCRB deep sequencing to characterize clonality. Patient and control groups had essentially identical median ages. TCRB deep sequencing covered approximately 69 patients with rheumatoid arthritis along with some 22 healthy controls. Study-wide conclusions, independent of this receptor: Several identical CD8+ TCRB sequences were found in both blood and synovial fluid, and in about an eighth of the roughly 60 patients the largest CD8+ clone exceeded 20% of CD8+ cells. CD8+ clonality increased with age in patients (Spearman r ~ 0.47) but not in healthy controls. It was unknown which antigens the expanded CD8+ clones targeted, and their absence from virus-specific databases did not exclude viral specificity. There was no significant difference in CD8+ T-cell clonality between rheumatoid arthritis patients and age-matched healthy controls. The slight TRBV07 underrepresentation in patients was not adjusted for multiple comparisons.

In the case of this clone: This receptor's antigen is unknown. No much larger clone is present one base from it, and per-base qualities are unavailable.

The CDR3 contains 17 residues, cysteine and phenylalanine counted. Only the CDR3 DNA is retained, 51 bases long and in frame from the first base. The CDR1 and CDR2 encoded by the germline V gene are MDHEN and SYDVKM. V is pruned by 3 bases and J by 4 bases, leaving 6 bases of the junction without a gene match. The immunoSEQ assay was applied to genomic DNA for TCRB CDR3 sequencing. As for how the authors treated the data: Patient CD8+ clones larger than 1% were compared against published virus-specific TCRB sequences, and only a few matched. Analyses were restricted to productive TCRB rearrangements. Clonality was calculated as a Shannon entropy-based productive clonality index, and a clone was defined by a unique TCRB CDR3 sequence. Repertoire overlap for a pair of samples was computed from each clone's template counts relative to total templates per sample. Flow cytometry-measured V-gene usage correlated with V-gene usage from TCRB sequencing, with a Spearman r of about 0.65. Not all clones reach the TCRdb copy of this immuneACCESS table, which keeps in-frame sequences only. Checked studies attribute under half of the gap to unresolved V genes and leave the rest unexplained. V and J calls and clone size come straight from that table; D and trimming were deduced from the DNA. The sample table shows 15,000 or so clones, and around 80% are seen once. Over 15% of the sample rests with the top ten.

Flow cytometry confirmed the purity of CD4+ and CD8+ cells that had been isolated by positive magnetic bead selection on an AutoMACS. Clonal expansions were first screened by flow cytometry with a TCR V beta antibody panel, then characterized by TCRB deep sequencing of sorted CD8+ fractions. Ficoll-Paque PLUS density gradient separation was used to isolate peripheral blood mononuclear cells. Nucleospin Tissue or Tissue XS kits were used to extract DNA from CD4-enriched, CD8-enriched or PBMC samples, and a Qubit 2.0 fluorometer was used for quantification. This receptor was obtained from a woman aged 50 to 60 with rheumatoid arthritis. The sequenced sample was CD8+ T cells sorted from blood. The rearranged segments are TRBV28 and TRBJ2-1; 13 nucleotides in the junction match TRBD2. The CDR3 sequence is CASSLTGTSGAYNEQFF. Here is the DNA: TGTGCCAGCAGTTTGACGGGGACTAGCGGGGCTTACAATGAGCAGTTCTTC.